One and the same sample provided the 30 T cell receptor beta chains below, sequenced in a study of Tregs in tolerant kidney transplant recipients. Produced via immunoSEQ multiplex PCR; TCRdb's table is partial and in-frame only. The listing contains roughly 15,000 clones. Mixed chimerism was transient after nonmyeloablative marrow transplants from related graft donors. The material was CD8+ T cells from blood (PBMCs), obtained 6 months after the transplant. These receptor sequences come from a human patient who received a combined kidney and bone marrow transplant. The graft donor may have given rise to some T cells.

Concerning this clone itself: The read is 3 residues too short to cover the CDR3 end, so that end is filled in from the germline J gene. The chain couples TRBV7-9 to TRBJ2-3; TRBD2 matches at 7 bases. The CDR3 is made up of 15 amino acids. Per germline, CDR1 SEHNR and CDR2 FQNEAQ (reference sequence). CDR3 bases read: TGTGCCAGCAGCTTAGGGGCCGGGGGGTTTAAGACG. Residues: CASSLGAGGFKT. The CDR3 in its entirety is CASSLGAGGFKTQYF.

The chain's CDR3 is CASSPDRVSVYGYTF. The sequenced part of the CDR3 DNA is TGTGCCAGCAGTCCGGACAGGGTGTCGGTCTATGGC. The V call is TRBV27, the J call TRBJ1-2; 8 nucleotides match TRBD1. The CDR3 end is not reached by the read, which stops 3 residues before it; the germline J gene fills it in. Losses at the gene ends were 5 bases for V and 4 bases for J; bases not matched to a gene: 9. The germline CDR1 and CDR2 sequences are MNHEY and SMNVEV (reference sequence). This CDR3 is built from 15 residues.

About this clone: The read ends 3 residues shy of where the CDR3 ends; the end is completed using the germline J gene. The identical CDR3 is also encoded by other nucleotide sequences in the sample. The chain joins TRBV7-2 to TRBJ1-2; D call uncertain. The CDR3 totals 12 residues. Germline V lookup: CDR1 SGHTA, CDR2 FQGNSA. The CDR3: CASSLLFYDYTF. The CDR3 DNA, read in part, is TGTGCCAGCAGCTTGTTATTCTACGAC.

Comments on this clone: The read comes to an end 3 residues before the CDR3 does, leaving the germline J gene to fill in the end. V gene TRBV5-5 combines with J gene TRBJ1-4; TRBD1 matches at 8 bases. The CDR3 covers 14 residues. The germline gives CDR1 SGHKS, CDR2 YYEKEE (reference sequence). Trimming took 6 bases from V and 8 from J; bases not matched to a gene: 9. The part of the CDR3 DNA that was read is TGTGCCAGCAACCAGGGGGCCTCTGAAGAAAAA. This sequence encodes CASNQGASEEK. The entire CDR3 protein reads CASNQGASEEKLFF.

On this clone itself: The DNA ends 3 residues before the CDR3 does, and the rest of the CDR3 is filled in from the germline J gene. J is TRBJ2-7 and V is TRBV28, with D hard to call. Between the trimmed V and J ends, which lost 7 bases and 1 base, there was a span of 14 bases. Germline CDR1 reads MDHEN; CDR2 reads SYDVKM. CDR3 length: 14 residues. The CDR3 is CASTTQRRSYEQYF. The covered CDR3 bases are TGTGCCAGCACAACCCAGCGACGGTCCTACGAG.

CDR3 DNA (partial): TGTGCCAGCTCCCCGGACAGGGTGAAGACC. Residues: CASSPDRVKT. The full CDR3 protein reads CASSPDRVKTQYF. The chain links TRBV6-2 or TRBV6-3 to TRBJ2-5, with 8 bases aligning to TRBD1. The sequence runs out 3 residues before the end of the CDR3; the remainder is reconstructed from the germline J gene. The germline V gene has CDR1 MNHEY and CDR2 SVGEGT. The CDR3 contains 13 residues. V shed 8 bases and J 6 bases; nucleotides not matched to a gene: 8.

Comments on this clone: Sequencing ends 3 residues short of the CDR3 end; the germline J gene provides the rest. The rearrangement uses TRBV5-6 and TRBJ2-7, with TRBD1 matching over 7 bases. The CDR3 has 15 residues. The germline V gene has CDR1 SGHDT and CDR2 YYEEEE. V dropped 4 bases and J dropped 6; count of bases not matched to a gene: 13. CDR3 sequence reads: CASSQPGTAFLEQYF. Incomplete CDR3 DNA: TGTGCCAGCAGCCAACCCGGGACAGCGTTCCTCGAG.

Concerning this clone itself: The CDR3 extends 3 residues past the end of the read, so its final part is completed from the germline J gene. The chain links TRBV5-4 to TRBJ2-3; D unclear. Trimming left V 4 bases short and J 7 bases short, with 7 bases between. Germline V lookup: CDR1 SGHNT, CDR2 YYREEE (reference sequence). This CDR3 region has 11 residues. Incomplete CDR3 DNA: TGTGCCAGCAGCGTAACTAATACG. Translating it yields CASSVTNT. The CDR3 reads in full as CASSVTNTQYF.

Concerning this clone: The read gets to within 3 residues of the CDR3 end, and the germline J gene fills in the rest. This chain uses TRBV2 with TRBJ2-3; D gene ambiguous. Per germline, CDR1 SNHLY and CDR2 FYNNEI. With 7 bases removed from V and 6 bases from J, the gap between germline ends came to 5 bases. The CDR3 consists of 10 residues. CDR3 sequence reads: CASIEDTQYF. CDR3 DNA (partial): TGTGCCAGCATAGAGGATACG.

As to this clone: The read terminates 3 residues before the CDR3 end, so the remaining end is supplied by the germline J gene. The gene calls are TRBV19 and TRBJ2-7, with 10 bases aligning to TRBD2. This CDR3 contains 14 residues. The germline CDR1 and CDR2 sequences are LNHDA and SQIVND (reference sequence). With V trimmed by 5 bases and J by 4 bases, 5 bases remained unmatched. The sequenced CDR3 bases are TGTGCCAGTAGTCCGGAGGGACTAGCGTACGAG. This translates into CASSPEGLAYE. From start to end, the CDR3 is CASSPEGLAYEQYF.

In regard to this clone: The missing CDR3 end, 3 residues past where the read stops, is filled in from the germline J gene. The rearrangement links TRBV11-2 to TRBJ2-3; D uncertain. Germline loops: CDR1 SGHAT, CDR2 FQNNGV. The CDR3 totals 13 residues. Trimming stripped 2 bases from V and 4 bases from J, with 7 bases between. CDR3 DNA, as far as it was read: TGTGCCAGCAGCTTACTAGACGCAGATACG. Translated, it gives CASSLLDADT. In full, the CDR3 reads CASSLLDADTQYF.

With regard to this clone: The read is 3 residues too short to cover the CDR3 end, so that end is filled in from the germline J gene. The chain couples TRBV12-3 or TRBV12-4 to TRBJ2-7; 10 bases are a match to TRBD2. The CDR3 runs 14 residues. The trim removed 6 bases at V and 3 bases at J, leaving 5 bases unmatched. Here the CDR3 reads CASSGLAASYEQYF. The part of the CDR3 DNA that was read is TGTGCCAGCAGCGGACTAGCGGCAAGCTACGAG.

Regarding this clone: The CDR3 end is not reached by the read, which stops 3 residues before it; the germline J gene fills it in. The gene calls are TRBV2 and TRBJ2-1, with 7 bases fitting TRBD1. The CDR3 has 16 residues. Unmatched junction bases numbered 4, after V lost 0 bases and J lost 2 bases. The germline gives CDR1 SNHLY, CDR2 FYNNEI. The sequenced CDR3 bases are TGTGCCAGCAGTGAAGCGAGGGGGCCCCCCTACAATGAG. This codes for CASSEARGPPYNE. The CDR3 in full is CASSEARGPPYNEQFF.

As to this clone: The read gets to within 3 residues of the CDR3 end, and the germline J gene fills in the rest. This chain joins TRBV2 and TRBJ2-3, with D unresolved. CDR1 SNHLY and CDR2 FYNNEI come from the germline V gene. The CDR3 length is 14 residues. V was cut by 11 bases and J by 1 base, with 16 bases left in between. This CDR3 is CAVPLLPGTDTQYF. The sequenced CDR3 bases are TGTGCCGTACCTCTCTTGCCAGGCACAGATACG.

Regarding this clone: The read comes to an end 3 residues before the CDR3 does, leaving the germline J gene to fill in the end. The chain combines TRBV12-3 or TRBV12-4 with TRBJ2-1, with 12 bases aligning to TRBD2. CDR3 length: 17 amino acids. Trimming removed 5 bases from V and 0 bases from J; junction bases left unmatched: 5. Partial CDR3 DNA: TGTGCCAGCAGTACACGACTAGCGGGAGACTCCTACAATGAG. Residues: CASSTRLAGDSYNE. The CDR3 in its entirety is CASSTRLAGDSYNEQFF.

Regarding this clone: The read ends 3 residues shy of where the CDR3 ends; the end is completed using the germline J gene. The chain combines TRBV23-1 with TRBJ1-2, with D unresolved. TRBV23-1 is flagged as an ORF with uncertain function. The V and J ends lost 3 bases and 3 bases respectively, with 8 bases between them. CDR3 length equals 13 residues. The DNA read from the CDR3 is TGCGCCAGCAGTCAGGCGGAGGACTATGGC. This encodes CASSQAEDYG. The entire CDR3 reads CASSQAEDYGYTF.

This CDR3 is CASSLLAGVSSYEQYF. The DNA read from the CDR3 is TGTGCCAGTAGCCTACTAGCGGGGGTTTCTTCCTACGAG. V usage is TRBV19 and J usage is TRBJ2-7, with TRBD2 matching 11 bases. The CDR3 end lies 3 residues beyond the end of the read and is filled in from the germline J gene. CDR1 is LNHDA and CDR2 is SQIVND in the germline V gene (reference sequence). This CDR3 region has 16 residues. The junction had 8 bases not matched to a gene; V was cut back by 6 bases and J by 1 base.

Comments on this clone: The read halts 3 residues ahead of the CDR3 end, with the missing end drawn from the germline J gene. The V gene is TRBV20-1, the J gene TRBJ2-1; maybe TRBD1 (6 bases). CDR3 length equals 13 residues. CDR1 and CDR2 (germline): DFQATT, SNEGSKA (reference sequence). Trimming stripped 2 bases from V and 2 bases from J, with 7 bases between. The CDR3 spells CSARYRAYNEQFF. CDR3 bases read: TGCAGTGCTAGATACAGGGCCTACAATGAG.

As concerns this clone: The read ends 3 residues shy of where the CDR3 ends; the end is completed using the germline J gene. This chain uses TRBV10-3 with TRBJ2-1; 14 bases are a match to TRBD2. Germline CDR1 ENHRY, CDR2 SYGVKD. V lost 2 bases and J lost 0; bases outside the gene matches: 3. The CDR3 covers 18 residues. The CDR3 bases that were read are TGTGCCATCAGTGAGCCCGGGACTAGCGGGAGCTCCTACAATGAG. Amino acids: CAISEPGTSGSSYNE. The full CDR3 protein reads CAISEPGTSGSSYNEQFF.

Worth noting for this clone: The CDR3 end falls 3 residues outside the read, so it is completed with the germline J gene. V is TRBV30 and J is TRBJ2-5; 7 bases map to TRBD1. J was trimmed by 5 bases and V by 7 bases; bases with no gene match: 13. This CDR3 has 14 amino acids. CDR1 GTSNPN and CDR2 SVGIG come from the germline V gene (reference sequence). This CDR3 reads CAFDRAGLSETQYF. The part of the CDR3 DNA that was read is TGTGCCTTCGACAGGGCCGGCTTAAGTGAGACC.

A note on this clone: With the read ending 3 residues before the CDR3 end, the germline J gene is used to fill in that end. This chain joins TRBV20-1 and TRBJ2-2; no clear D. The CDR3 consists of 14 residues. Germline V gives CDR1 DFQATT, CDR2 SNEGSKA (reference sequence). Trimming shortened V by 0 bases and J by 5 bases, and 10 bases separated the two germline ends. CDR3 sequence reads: CSARDTKRTGELFF. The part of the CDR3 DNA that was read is TGCAGTGCTAGAGATACAAAGAGAACCGGGGAG.

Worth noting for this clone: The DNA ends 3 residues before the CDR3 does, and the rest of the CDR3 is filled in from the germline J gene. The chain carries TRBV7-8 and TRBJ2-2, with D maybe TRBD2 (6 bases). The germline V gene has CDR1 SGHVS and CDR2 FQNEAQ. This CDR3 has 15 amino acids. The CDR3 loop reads CASSAGSLWEEKLFF. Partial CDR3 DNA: TGTGCCAGCAGCGCAGGGTCCCTTTGGGAGGAAAAG.

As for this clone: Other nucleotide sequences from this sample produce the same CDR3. The sequenced part of the CDR3 DNA is TGCGCCAGCAGCTCTACAGGATACTCTGGAAACACC. This encodes CASSSTGYSGNT. The full CDR3 reads CASSSTGYSGNTIYF. The gene calls are TRBV5-1 and TRBJ1-3; perhaps TRBD1 as D (5 bases). The CDR3 is cut off 3 residues early in the read; its end comes from the germline J gene. Per the germline V gene, CDR1 is SGHRS and CDR2 is YFSETQ. V was shortened by 3 bases and J by 0 bases, with 10 bases between the two germline ends. CDR3 size: 15 residues.

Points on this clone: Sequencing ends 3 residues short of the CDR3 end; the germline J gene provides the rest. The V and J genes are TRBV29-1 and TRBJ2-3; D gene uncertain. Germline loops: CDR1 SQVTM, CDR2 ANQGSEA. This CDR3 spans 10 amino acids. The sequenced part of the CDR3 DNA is TGCAGCGTCGTGAGCGACGCG. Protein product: CSVVSDA. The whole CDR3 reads CSVVSDAQYF.

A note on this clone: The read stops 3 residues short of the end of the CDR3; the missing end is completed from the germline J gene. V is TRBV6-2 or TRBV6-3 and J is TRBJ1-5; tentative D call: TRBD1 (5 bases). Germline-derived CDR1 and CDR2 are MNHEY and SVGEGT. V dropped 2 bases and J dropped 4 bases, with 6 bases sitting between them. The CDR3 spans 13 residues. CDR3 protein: CASSYGANQPQHF. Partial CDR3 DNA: TGTGCCAGCAGTTACGGGGCGAATCAGCCC.

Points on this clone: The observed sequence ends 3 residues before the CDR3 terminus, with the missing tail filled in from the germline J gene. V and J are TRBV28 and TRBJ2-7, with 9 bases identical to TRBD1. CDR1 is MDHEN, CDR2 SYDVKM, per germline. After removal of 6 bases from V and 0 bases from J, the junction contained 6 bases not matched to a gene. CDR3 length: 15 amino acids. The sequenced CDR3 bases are TGTGCCAGCAGAAGGGACAGGGCCAGCTCCTACGAG. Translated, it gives CASRRDRASSYE. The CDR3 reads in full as CASRRDRASSYEQYF. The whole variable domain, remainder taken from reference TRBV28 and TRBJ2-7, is DVKVTQSSRYLVKRTGEKVFLECVQDMDHENMFWYRQDPGLGLRLIYFSYDVKMKEKGDIPEGYSVSREKKERFSLILESASTNQTSMYLCASRRDRASSYEQYFGPGTRLTVT.

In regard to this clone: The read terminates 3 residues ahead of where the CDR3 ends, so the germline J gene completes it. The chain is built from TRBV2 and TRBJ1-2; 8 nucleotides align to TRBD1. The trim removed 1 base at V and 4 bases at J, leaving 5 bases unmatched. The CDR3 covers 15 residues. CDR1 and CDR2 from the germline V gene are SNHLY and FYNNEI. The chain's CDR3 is CASSEGTGYGYGYTF. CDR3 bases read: TGTGCCAGCAGTGAAGGGACAGGGTACGGCTATGGC.

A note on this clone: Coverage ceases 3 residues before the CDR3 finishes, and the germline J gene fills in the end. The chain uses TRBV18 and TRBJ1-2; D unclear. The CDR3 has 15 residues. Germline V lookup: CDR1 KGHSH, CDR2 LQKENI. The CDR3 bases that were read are TGTGCCAGCTCACCAACTAGCGCCGAGATAGATACC. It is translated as CASSPTSAEIDT. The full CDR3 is CASSPTSAEIDTYTF.

The CDR3 bases that were read are TGTGCCAGCAGCCAAGGGACAGGTGAA. Amino acid sequence: CASSQGTGE. The CDR3, in full, reads CASSQGTGEAFF. This sequence joins TRBV11-2 and TRBJ1-1, with 8 bases aligning to TRBD1. The read ends 3 residues shy of where the CDR3 ends; the end is completed using the germline J gene. V lost 5 bases and J lost 7; bases outside the gene matches: 3. The V gene's germline CDR1 is SGHAT and CDR2 FQNNGV. The CDR3 totals 12 residues. The full variable domain, completed using reference TRBV11-2 and TRBJ1-1, is EAGVAQSPRYKIIEKRQSVAFWCNPISGHATLYWYQQILGQGPKLLIQFQNNGVVDDSQLPKDRFSAERLKGVDSTLKIQPAKLEDSAVYLCASSQGTGEAFFGQGTRLTVV.

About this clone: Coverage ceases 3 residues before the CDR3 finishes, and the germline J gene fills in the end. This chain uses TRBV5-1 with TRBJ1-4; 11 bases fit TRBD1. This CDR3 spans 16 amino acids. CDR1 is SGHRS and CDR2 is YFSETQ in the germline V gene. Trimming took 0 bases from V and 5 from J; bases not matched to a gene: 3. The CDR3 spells CASSLGTGGWNEKLFF. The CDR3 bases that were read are TGCGCCAGCAGCTTGGGGACAGGGGGCTGGAATGAAAAA.